This T cell receptor (beta chain) was sequenced in a study of T cell changes during pregnancy in multiple sclerosis. Repertoires were generated with immunoSEQ multiplex PCR, while TCRdb's copy carries only in-frame clones and drops some. This sample has tens of thousands of clones, with approximately 90% found just once. The germline gives CDR1 SGHNT, CDR2 YENEEA. Trimming left V 4 bases short and J 9 bases short, with 7 bases between. The CDR3 loop spans 11 amino acids. This rearrangement joins TRBV11-3 to TRBJ2-1, with a weak D call TRBD2 (5 bases). This TCR was recovered from a female donor in good health, enrolled as a control in a pregnancy study. The sequenced sample was peripheral blood, obtained in the first trimester of pregnancy. This chain's CDR3 is CASSSDSEQFF. CDR3 in DNA: TGTGCCAGCAGCTCGGACTCTGAGCAGTTCTTC.